This TCR beta chain was captured by sequencing in a study of cytomegalovirus exposure and HLA in healthy donors. Study-wide context: A later analysis reported the 90 to 150 validation repertoires used the same platform as the 666 first-cohort repertoires.

The germline V gene encodes CDR1 MNHEY and CDR2 SVGAGI. Trimming cost V 5 bases and J 0 bases, with 10 bases left between them. The CDR3 has 15 amino acids. TCRdb keeps only in-frame clones here, not all; method: immunoSEQ multiplex PCR. This sample has 110,000 to 150,000 clones, with almost 85% found just once. The chain uses TRBV6-5 and TRBJ1-4; maybe TRBD1 (6 bases). The specimen sequenced was PBMCs. This receptor was identified in a woman younger than 45 in good health and CMV-seronegative. CDR3 bases: TGTGCCAGCAGTCCAGGGGATGCAACTAATGAAAAACTGTTTTTT. It is translated as CASSPGDATNEKLFF.